This TCR beta chain is drawn from a study of T cell responses to AZD1222 COVID-19 vaccine. The V gene's germline CDR1 is SGHNT and CDR2 YYREEE (reference sequence). Trimming cost V 4 bases and J 3 bases; bases outside gene matches: 2. The CDR3 is 14 amino acids. Method: immunoSEQ multiplex PCR; TCRdb's copy keeps in-frame clones and lacks some. The sample comprises roughly 80,000 clones, around 93% of which are singletons, and 8% rests with the top ten. This clone was counted once. This sequence joins TRBV5-4 and TRBJ2-3; 10 nucleotides agree with TRBD2. Material: peripheral blood, obtained 28 days after the second AZD1222 dose. This sequence was found in an adult who received the AZD1222 COVID-19 vaccine. CDR3 in amino acids: CASSPGLATDTQYF. The CDR3 DNA reads TGTGCCAGCAGCCCGGGACTAGCGACAGATACGCAGTATTTT. Variable domain in full (rest from reference TRBV5-4 and TRBJ2-3): ETGVTQSPTHLIKTRGQQVTLRCSSQSGHNTVSWYQQALGQGPQFIFQYYREEENGRGNFPPRFSGLQFPNYSSELNVNALELDDSALYLCASSPGLATDTQYFGPGTRLTVL.